This T cell receptor beta chain derives from a study of T-cell memory formation after mild COVID-19. Study at large: In these data, TCR clusters were largely donor specific.

Study findings and constraints: Among clones contracting day 15 to 85, CD4/CD8 was balanced, whereas later expanders leaned CD4+. Contracting CD4+ clones lay largely in CM and EM, with CD8+ ones residing in EMRA.

The authors produced TCR alpha and TCR beta cDNA libraries with sample barcodes and UMIs by 5'RACE using constant-segment primers. TCRdb reanalysed the 5' RACE reads using MiXCR and keeps one entry per CDR3 protein. The table includes tens of thousands of distinct CDR3 sequences, approximately 15% detected once. The sample holds a few counts of this clonotype. Its antigen is currently unknown. From germline, CDR1 is SGHVS and CDR2 FNYEAQ. J was trimmed by 4 bases and V by 2 bases; bases with no gene match: 8. The CDR3 spans 17 residues. The chain recombines TRBV7-6 with TRBJ2-5, with 12 nucleotides matching TRBD1. Sequencing used PBMCs or a T cell subset sorted from them (not recorded which). The receptor comes from a young man who had mild COVID-19 (a few samples of this study predate the infection). Cell type and time point are not known. In nucleotides, the CDR3 is TGTGCCAGCAGCTTAACGGTCCGGGACAGGGGGCTAGAGACCCAGTACTTC. Protein: CASSLTVRDRGLETQYF.